Presented here are 21 T cell receptor beta chains from one specimen sequenced in a study of response to subunit inactivated influenza vaccine. TCRdb reprocessed the RT-PCR reads with MiXCR, giving one entry per CDR3 protein. The table lists fewer than 700,000 distinct CDR3 sequences, roughly 13% of them singletons. Sequenced material: PBMCs from blood, taken about 40 days after vaccination. These receptors originate from a man in his forties or fifties who received an inactivated influenza vaccine.

The chain couples TRBV6-1 to TRBJ2-1; 10 positions agree with TRBD2. Per germline, CDR1 MNHNS and CDR2 SASEGT. With 4 bases clipped from V and 3 bases from J, the junction kept 6 bases outside the gene matches. The CDR3 runs to 16 residues. This CDR3 reads CASSVPLAGVYNEQFF. CDR3 sequence (DNA): TGTGCCAGCAGTGTCCCGCTAGCGGGGGTCTACAATGAGCAGTTCTTC.

This clonotype turned up a few times. This sequence joins TRBV6-2 or TRBV6-3 and TRBJ2-3; no definite D call. Trimming stripped 3 bases from V and 9 bases from J, with 13 bases between. This CDR3 spans 13 amino acids. Germline CDR1 MNHEY, CDR2 SVGEGT. The CDR3 loop reads CASSYVRLRTQYF. The CDR3 DNA sequence: TGTGCCAGCAGTTATGTCCGGCTCAGGACGCAGTATTTT.

In its sample, this clonotype was seen a few times. The gene calls are TRBV12-3 or TRBV12-4 and TRBJ2-1, with 9 bases lining up with TRBD2. This CDR3 is 17 amino acids long. V was clipped by 5 bases and J by 0 bases; unmatched bases: 8. CDR3 protein: CASSPILAGSSYNEQFF. Written as DNA, the CDR3 is TGTGCCAGCAGTCCGATTCTAGCGGGGAGCTCCTACAATGAGCAGTTCTTC.

This clonotype was recorded a few times. The rearrangement uses TRBV7-2 and TRBJ1-5, with unresolved D. Per germline, CDR1 SGHTA and CDR2 FQGNSA. The V and J ends lost 5 bases and 4 bases respectively, with 9 bases between them. CDR3 length equals 13 residues. The DNA of the CDR3 is TGTGCCAGCAGCCCCAAGGTGAATCAGCCCCAGCATTTT. This codes for CASSPKVNQPQHF.

The chain couples TRBV3-1 to TRBJ2-1; D is perhaps TRBD1 or TRBD2 (5 bases each). The germline gives CDR1 LGHDT, CDR2 YNNKEL (reference sequence). Deletions cut 0 bases from V and 5 bases from J, with 17 bases between. The CDR3 extends over 17 amino acids. The CDR3 bases are TGTGCCAGCAGCCAAGAAGGTCTCGGGACGGATAACAATGAGCAGTTCTTC. Its protein product is CASSQEGLGTDNNEQFF.

This clonotype has just a few counts. The V gene is TRBV6-1, the J gene TRBJ1-5; 9 nucleotides agree with TRBD1. The J segment lost 0 bases and the V segment lost 3 bases, leaving 9 bases of the junction unmatched. The CDR3 has 18 residues. Germline lookup yields CDR1 MNHNS and CDR2 SASEGT. The CDR3 nucleotides are TGTGCCAGCAGTGACCCCCGGGGACAGGGTTATAGCAATCAGCCCCAGCATTTT. Translated: CASSDPRGQGYSNQPQHF.

V usage is TRBV7-9 and J usage is TRBJ2-2; no reliable D call. The CDR3 has 14 residues. V was pared by 5 bases and J by 4 bases, with 11 bases between. The V gene's germline CDR1 is SEHNR and CDR2 FQNEAQ (reference sequence). The chain's CDR3 is CASSPYTTTGELFF. CDR3 DNA sequence: TGTGCCAGCAGCCCCTACACGACCACCGGGGAGCTGTTTTTT. Filled out from reference TRBV7-9 and TRBJ2-2, the complete variable domain reads DTGVSQNPRHKITKRGQNVTFRCDPISEHNRLYWYRQTLGQGPEFLTYFQNEAQLEKSRLLSDRFSAERPKGSFSTLEIQRTEQGDSAMYLCASSPYTTTGELFFGEGSRLTVL.

This clonotype was detected only a few times. V and J are TRBV28 and TRBJ1-2, with D possibly matching TRBD1 (6 bases). Germline V lookup: CDR1 MDHEN, CDR2 SYDVKM. The CDR3 runs 15 residues. V was cut by 10 bases and J by 3 bases, with 21 bases left in between. CDR3 loop: CATIPLRWGHYGYTF. CDR3 in DNA: TGTGCCACCATCCCCCTTCGCTGGGGGCACTATGGCTACACCTTC.

V gene TRBV28 combines with J gene TRBJ2-7; a possible D gene is TRBD2 (5 bases). CDR1 MDHEN and CDR2 SYDVKM come from the germline V gene. This CDR3 is 15 amino acids long. V lost 2 bases, J lost 4 bases, and 15 bases lay in between. CDR3 in DNA: TGTGCCAGCAGTTTACGTTGGGAGCCGGGATACGAGCAGTACTTC. It is translated as CASSLRWEPGYEQYF.

This clonotype was observed many times. The rearrangement joins TRBV4-2 to TRBJ2-5; TRBD1 is a possible D gene (6 bases). Deletions cut 0 bases from V and 2 bases from J, with 13 bases between. Germline lookup yields CDR1 LGHNA and CDR2 YNFKEQ. This CDR3 has 16 residues. Here the CDR3 reads CASSQEAGQQQETQYF. Here the CDR3 DNA reads TGTGCCAGCAGCCAAGAGGCCGGACAGCAACAAGAGACCCAGTACTTC.

This clonotype came up a few times. CDR3 nucleotide sequence: TGTGCCAGCAGCCAAGGCCCTGGGGTTACCTACGAGCAGTACTTC. This sequence encodes CASSQGPGVTYEQYF. This chain joins TRBV4-2 and TRBJ2-7, with D unclear. Trimming shortened V by 1 base and J by 2 bases, and 12 bases separated the two germline ends. The CDR3 length is 15 residues. The germline gives CDR1 LGHNA, CDR2 YNFKEQ.

The rearrangement links TRBV5-1 to TRBJ2-3; 11 bases agree with TRBD2. This CDR3 has 17 residues. V was clipped by 0 bases and J by 6 bases; unmatched bases: 9. CDR1 and CDR2 from the germline V gene are SGHRS and YFSETQ. The CDR3 DNA sequence: TGCGCCAGCAGCTTGGATCTAGCGGGGGGTTTGGGGGATACGCAGTATTTT. It encodes CASSLDLAGGLGDTQYF.

CDR3 bases: TGTGCCAGCAGCCAAGGCGGGACAGGGGGTTACGAGCAGTACTTC. It encodes CASSQGGTGGYEQYF. The chain employs TRBV4-2 and TRBJ2-7; 11 bases are shared with TRBD1. The trim removed 1 base at V and 4 bases at J, leaving 3 bases unmatched. CDR1 and CDR2 (germline): LGHNA, YNFKEQ. This CDR3 is 15 amino acids long.

A few counts support this clonotype. The chain couples TRBV12-3 or TRBV12-4 to TRBJ1-2; a weak D match, TRBD1 (6 bases). V shed 5 bases and J shed 4 bases, with 17 bases lying between them. The CDR3 runs 15 residues. CDR3 protein: CASSAGLRGGYGYTF. The CDR3 bases are TGTGCCAGCAGTGCCGGACTTAGGGGGGGCTATGGCTACACCTTC.

V gene TRBV10-3 combines with J gene TRBJ1-5, with TRBD1 matching over 8 bases. The CDR3 totals 15 residues. CDR1 is ENHRY, CDR2 SYGVKD, per germline. V shed 2 bases and J 5 bases; nucleotides not matched to a gene: 5. The CDR3 coding sequence is TGTGCCATCAGTGAGGGACAGGGAGGGGATCAGCCCCAGCATTTT. Translated, it gives CAISEGQGGDQPQHF.

This clonotype was observed a handful of times. The chain employs TRBV2 and TRBJ1-5; D is uncertain. Germline CDR1 and CDR2: SNHLY and FYNNEI. The CDR3 consists of 14 residues. V lost 4 bases to trimming and J lost 4 bases, with 11 bases between them. Here the CDR3 DNA reads TGTGCCAGCAGTGTTACCCGGAGTAATCAGCCCCAGCATTTT. Amino acids: CASSVTRSNQPQHF.

The chain uses TRBV10-2 and TRBJ2-7; TRBD1 aligns across 8 bases. CDR1 is WSHSY, CDR2 SAAADI, per germline. This CDR3 has 13 residues. After removal of 6 bases from V and 4 bases from J, the junction contained 5 bases not matched to a gene. The CDR3 DNA reads TGCGCCAGCAGAAAGGACAGGGAGTACGAGCAGTACTTC. It translates to CASRKDREYEQYF.

This clonotype was counted only a few times. The gene calls are TRBV11-2 and TRBJ1-1; 8 bases match TRBD1. The CDR3 is 15 residues long. Germline trimming cut 5 bases from V and 5 bases from J; bases unmatched to any gene: 10. Germline lookup yields CDR1 SGHAT and CDR2 FQNNGV. CDR3 sequence (DNA): TGTGCCAGCAGCGCCCACGACAGGGGAGGTACTGAAGCTTTCTTT. Translation: CASSAHDRGGTEAFF.

In this sample, this clonotype turned up a few times. The chain couples TRBV20-1 to TRBJ2-5; no definite D call. Trimming took 3 bases from V and 0 from J, leaving 14 bases between them. The CDR3 loop spans 15 amino acids. The germline gives CDR1 DFQATT, CDR2 SNEGSKA (reference sequence). CDR3 residues: CSASLLRGNQETQYF. The CDR3 DNA follows: TGCAGTGCTAGTCTTTTGCGCGGAAACCAAGAGACCCAGTACTTC.

This chain links TRBV5-1 with TRBJ2-7; 10 nucleotides agree with TRBD2. This CDR3 has 14 amino acids. V lost 1 base, J lost 7 bases, and 5 bases stayed unmatched. Germline-derived CDR1 and CDR2 are SGHRS and YFSETQ. The CDR3 coding sequence is TGCGCCAGCAGCTTGTCTAGCGGGAGTAGGGAGCAGTACTTC. This codes for CASSLSSGSREQYF.

The J gene is TRBJ2-3, the V gene TRBV25-1, with D uncertain. The CDR3 covers 12 residues. The V end was cut by 5 bases, the J end by 10 bases, with 13 bases between. The germline V gene encodes CDR1 MGHDK and CDR2 SYGVNS. CDR3 amino acids: CASSSDLKAQYF. CDR3 DNA: TGTGCCAGCAGTTCGGACCTTAAGGCGCAGTATTTT.